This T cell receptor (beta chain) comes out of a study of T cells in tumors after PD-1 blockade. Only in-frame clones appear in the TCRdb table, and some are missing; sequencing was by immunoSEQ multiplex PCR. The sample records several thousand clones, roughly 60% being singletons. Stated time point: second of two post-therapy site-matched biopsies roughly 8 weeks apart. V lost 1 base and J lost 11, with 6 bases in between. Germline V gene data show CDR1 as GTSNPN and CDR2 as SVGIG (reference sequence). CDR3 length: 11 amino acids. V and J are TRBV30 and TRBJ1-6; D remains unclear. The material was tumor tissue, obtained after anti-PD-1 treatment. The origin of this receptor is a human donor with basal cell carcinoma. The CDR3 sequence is CAWSDQAPLHF. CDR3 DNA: TGTGCCTGGAGTGATCAAGCACCCCTCCACTTT.